The clone carrying this TCR beta chain was seen more than once but under ten times. One entry per CDR3 protein, called by TCRdb with MiXCR from the 5' RACE reads. The table records 53,000 or so distinct CDR3 sequences, around 9.1% of them present only once. The CDR3 covers 11 residues. CDR1 is WNHNN, CDR2 SYGVQD, per germline (reference sequence). Trimming shortened V by 3 bases and J by 5 bases, and 3 bases separated the two germline ends. The entry originates in a study of early T cells in non-severe SARS-CoV-2 infection. Input material: whole blood. The sequence derives from an adult who was a healthcare worker with PCR-confirmed SARS-CoV-2 infection or an uninfected control (not recorded which). The V gene is TRBV10-1, the J gene TRBJ2-3; D is ambiguous. CDR3 coding DNA: TGCGCCAGCAGTGATGGAGATACGCAGTATTTT. Translation gives CASSDGDTQYF.